This T cell receptor beta chain appears in the sequencing data of a study of T cell repertoires in cytomegalovirus infection. Study-wide background: It was the public TCR beta signatures that indicated both CMV infection and matching HLA type.

TCRdb recomputed calls from the reads with MiXCR, one row per CDR3 protein. This table holds 250,000 to 300,000 distinct CDR3 sequences, 20% to 30% found once. In this sample, this clonotype turned up many times. The antigen is unknown. Study-wide points: HLA-C-restricted CMV-specific TCR beta clonotypes were dominant in the ex vivo response.

This CDR3 has 14 residues. The germline V gene encodes CDR1 SGHTA and CDR2 FQGNSA. Trimming stripped 7 bases from V and 6 bases from J, with 15 bases between. The sample was PBMCs. The chain has TRBV7-2 and TRBJ2-2, with a weak D call TRBD1 (6 bases). This clonotype originated in a human donor in good health (CMV status not recorded). Some clones in this sample may be carry-over from other donors' samples. The CDR3 loop reads CASKLNRVAGELFF. The CDR3 coding sequence is TGTGCCAGCAAGCTAAACAGGGTCGCCGGGGAGCTGTTTTTT.